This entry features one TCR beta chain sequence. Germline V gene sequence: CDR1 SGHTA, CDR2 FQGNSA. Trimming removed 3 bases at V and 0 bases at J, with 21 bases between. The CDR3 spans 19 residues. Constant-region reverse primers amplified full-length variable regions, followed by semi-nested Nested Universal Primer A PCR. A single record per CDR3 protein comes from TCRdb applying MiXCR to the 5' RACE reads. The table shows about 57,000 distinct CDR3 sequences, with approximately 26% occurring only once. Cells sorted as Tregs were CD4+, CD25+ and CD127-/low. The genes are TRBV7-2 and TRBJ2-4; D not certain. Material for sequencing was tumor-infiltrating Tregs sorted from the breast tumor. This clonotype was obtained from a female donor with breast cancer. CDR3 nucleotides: TGTGCCAGCAGCTTCCTACGCCCTGACAATATGAGAGCCAAAAACATTCAGTACTTC. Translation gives CASSFLRPDNMRAKNIQYF.